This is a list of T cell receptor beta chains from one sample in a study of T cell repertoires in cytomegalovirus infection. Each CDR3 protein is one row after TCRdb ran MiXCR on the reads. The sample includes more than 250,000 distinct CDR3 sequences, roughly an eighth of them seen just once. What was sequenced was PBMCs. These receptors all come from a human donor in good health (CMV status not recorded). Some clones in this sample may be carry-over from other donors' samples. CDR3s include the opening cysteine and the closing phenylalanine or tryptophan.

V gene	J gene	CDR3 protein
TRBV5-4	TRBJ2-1	CASSFRDSSYNEQFF
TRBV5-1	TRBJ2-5	CASSIGTSRGETQYF
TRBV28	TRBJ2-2	CASKESNTGELFF
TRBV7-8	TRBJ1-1	CASSLRDRGMNTEAFF
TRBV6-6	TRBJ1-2	CASTHSLALPGYGYTF
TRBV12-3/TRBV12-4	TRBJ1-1	CASSFWEIEAFF
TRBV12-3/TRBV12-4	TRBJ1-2	CASSLERGTDGYTF
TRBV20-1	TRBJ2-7	CSALTGGYEQYF
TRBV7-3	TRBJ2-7	CASSSTGVQGEQYF
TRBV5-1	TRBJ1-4	CASSLTGQEKLFF
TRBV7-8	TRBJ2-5	CASSPRDRGQETQYF
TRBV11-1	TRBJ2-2	CASTLRQGNTGELFF
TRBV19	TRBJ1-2	CAIGRPDVSGYTF
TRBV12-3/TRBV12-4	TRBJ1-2	CASSFDRSLGSYGYTF
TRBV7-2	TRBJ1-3	CASSLGITIYF
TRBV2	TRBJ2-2	CASSVTVTNTGELFF
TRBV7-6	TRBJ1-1	CASSLGLGNTEAFF
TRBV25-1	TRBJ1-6	CASSAYGTDYNSPLHF
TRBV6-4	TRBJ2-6	CASSEWGTPYGANVLTF
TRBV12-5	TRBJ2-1	CASGQGQGVPNEQFF
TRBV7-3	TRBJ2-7	CASSYRTENYEQYF
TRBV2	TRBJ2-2	CASRALGWAGELFF
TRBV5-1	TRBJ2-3	CASSLAGASDTQYF
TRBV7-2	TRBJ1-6	CASTRNSYNSPLHF
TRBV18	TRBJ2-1	CASSPEDRFLSYNEQFF
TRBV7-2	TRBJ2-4	CASSLAGVFSDLAKNIQYF
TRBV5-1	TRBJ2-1	CASSIRGRYNEQFF
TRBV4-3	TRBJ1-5	CASSQTRTGGQPQHF
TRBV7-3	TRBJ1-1	CASSPQGALNTEAFF
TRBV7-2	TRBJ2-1	CASSVRLLLGGFDNEQFF
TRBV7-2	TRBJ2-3	CASSLGLAGGSPQYF
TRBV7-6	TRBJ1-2	CASSLDGRTPYGYTF
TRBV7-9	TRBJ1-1	CASSVLPGQGASNTEAFF
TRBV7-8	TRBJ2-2	CASSLALAVSGFTGELFF
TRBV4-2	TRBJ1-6	CASSQVRQGYSPLHF
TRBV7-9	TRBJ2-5	CASSAASGKETQYF
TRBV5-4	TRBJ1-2	CASSLDSGSGYTF
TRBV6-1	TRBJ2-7	CASSPPLGEQYF
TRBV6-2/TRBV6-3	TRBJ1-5	CASSTSQGRTNQPQHF
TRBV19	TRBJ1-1	CASKELLGTEAFF
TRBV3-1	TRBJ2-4	CASSQGVPGTLEGNIQYF
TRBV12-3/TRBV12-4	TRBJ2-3	CASSELRRGAQYF
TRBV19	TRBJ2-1	CASSITASGPGGAYNEQFF
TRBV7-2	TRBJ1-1	CASRPKGGTEAFF
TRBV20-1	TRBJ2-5	CSASDQETQYF
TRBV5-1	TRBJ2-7	CASSPDGAYEQYF
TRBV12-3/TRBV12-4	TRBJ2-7	CASSPRTVRGTYEQYF
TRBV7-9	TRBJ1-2	CASSLGGQASDYTF
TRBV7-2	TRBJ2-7	CASSLGLAGWYEQYF
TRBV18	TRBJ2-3	CASSPPFAGRGDTQYF
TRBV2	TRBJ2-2	CASSGQSNTGELFF
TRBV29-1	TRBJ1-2	CSVNQGAPYGYTF
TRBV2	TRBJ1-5	CASSTSRASSLTSNQPQHF
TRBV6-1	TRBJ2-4	CASRDSLNIQYF
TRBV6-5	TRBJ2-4	CASSPSGTNKNIQYF
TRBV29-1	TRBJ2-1	CSVGRAPTYNEQFF
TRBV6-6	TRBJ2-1	CASITTSGYNEQFF
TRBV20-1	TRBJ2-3	CSASWDSRTDTQYF